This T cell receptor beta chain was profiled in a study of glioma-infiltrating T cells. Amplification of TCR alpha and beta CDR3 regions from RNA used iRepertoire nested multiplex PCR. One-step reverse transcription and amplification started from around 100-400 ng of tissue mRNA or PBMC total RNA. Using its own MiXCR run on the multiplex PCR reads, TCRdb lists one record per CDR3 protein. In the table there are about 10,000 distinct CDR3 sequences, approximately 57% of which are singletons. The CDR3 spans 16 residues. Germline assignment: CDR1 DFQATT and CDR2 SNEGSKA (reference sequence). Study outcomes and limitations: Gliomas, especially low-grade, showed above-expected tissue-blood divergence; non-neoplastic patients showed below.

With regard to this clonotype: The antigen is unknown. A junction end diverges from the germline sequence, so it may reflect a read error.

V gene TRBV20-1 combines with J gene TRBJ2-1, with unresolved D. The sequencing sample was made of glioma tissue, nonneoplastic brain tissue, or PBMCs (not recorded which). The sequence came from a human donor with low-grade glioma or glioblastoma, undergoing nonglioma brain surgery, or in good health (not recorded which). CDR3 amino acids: CSARVRRSYSHNEQFF. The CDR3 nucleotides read TGCAGTGCTAGAGTCCGAAGGTCTTACTCCCACAATGAGCAGTTCTTC.